The T cell receptor beta chain described here comes from a study of cytomegalovirus exposure and HLA in healthy donors. PCR employed 60 Vbeta and 13 Jbeta primers. Profiled with immunoSEQ multiplex PCR; TCRdb holds only in-frame clones, not every one. The sample table sets out about 62,000 clones. CDR1 ENHRY and CDR2 SYGVKD come from the germline V gene. The CDR3 covers 14 residues. Trimming stripped 7 bases from V and 4 bases from J, with 14 bases between. The rearrangement uses TRBV10-3 and TRBJ1-5, with TRBD1 as a possible D gene (6 bases). Material for sequencing was PBMCs. The TCR comes from a man aged 30 to 45 in good health and CMV-seropositive. This chain's CDR3 is CAITGDDPNQPQHF. In DNA, the CDR3 is TGTGCCATCACAGGGGACGATCCTAATCAGCCCCAGCATTTT.